This entry describes one TCR beta chain. What antigen it recognizes has not been identified. No base qualities exist here, and no much larger clone lies one base off it. Ficoll-Paque density gradient centrifugation was the method used to isolate PBMCs. Between the V and J ends, shortened by 1 base and 7 bases respectively, the junction contains 14 bases. The germline V gene sets CDR1 to KGHSH and CDR2 to LQKENI. The CDR3 covers 15 residues, taking in both the cysteine and the phenylalanine. The CDR3 DNA has 45 bases and is translated from base 1. This specimen comes from a study of T-cell memory formation after mild COVID-19 (dated by TCRdb to the early 2020s). Regarding the study in general: TCR sequence clusters from the two donors were largely donor specific. In two donors, T-cell clones that expanded and contracted after mild COVID-19 were followed by sequencing TCRalpha and TCRbeta repertoires longitudinally. Two young, previously healthy adult volunteers, one female and one male, were included in the cohort. Study-wide findings and limitations: Clones contracting from day 15 to 85 had balanced CD4/CD8 phenotypes, while a second wave expanding from day 15 to 37 was biased towards CD4+. Some responding clones were detected in pre-infection memory, which suggested that pre-existing cross-reactive memory T cells had joined the SARS-CoV-2 response. Whether the second-wave clones peaking on day 37 were SARS-CoV-2 specific was not confirmed. Contracting CD4+ clones appeared mostly in the CM and EM memory subsets, whereas CD8+ clones were enriched in EMRA. The study included only a couple of mild cases, and larger cohorts that include severe cases with pre-infection samples were judged to be necessary.

Sequencing was carried out with an Illumina NovaSeq 6000. TCRalpha and TCRbeta cDNA libraries were constructed by 5'RACE with constant-segment primers, with sample barcodes and unique molecular identifiers being introduced. Trizol reagent was used to extract RNA from every sample. Library amplification was performed in two PCR steps, and a second sample barcode and Illumina TruSeq adapters were introduced in the second step. Libraries were sequenced on an Illumina NovaSeq with 2 x 150 bp paired-end reads. The source study handled its data this way. Reads were demultiplexed and collapsed into UMI-guided consensus sequences with migec v1.2.7. Using mixcr v2.1.11, the UMI consensuses were aligned to TRA and TRB V and J templates and assembled into clonotypes. A clonotype was counted as expanded or contracted only when both edgeR and NoisET called the clonotype significant, with the noise models trained on biological replicates. For edgeR calls, the thresholds were a false discovery rate-adjusted p below 0.01 and a log2 fold-change of 1. As an exploratory analysis of dynamics, max-normalized trajectories of the 1000 most abundant clonotypes were examined by PCA with hierarchical clustering. Each responding clone was given a CD4 or CD8 phenotype based on the CD4+ and CD8+ repertoires, which had been sequenced separately. TCRdb cleaned the public reads at Q25 with fastp, built clones with MiXCR and kept in-frame beta chains. CDR3 protein duplicates are merged, each entry listing the most common genes and DNA. The V and J calls and clone size come from TCRdb's table, not from the authors' own analysis. Present in this sample are roughly 450,000 distinct CDR3 sequences, 15% to 20% of which were seen just once. The leading ten clones occupy roughly an eighth of the sample.

The receptor's source is an adult woman who had mild COVID-19 (a few samples of this study predate the infection). The sample titles of this study are shuffled in the database, so cell type and time point are left out; the donor was told from shared clones. Input material: PBMCs or a T cell subset sorted from them (not recorded which). Recombination joined TRBV18 with TRBJ2-1, and perhaps TRBD2 as D gene, on 5 matching bases. The bases read TGTGCCAGCTCACCACGAGGGTTAGGGTTAAATGAGCAGTTCTTC. Its product reads: CASSPRGLGLNEQFF.